Sequencing of this T cell receptor (beta chain) was carried out in a study of tumor-infiltrating lymphocytes in localized non-small cell lung cancer. Study as a whole: The cohort mixed smokers and never-smokers, several histologies, and some post-neoadjuvant-chemotherapy samples. From each patient, both tumor and uninvolved lung, non-adjacent to tumor, were sampled.

The CDR3 totals 18 residues. The germline V gene has CDR1 SEHNR and CDR2 FQNEAQ (reference sequence). The J segment lost 6 bases and the V segment lost 6 bases, leaving 21 bases of the junction unmatched. Study results and limitations: IM1 and IM2 tumors showed no difference in T-cell fraction. Recurrence-free survival showed no association with tumor T-cell fraction.

Turning to this clone: What it binds is unknown.

Clones were sequenced by immunoSEQ multiplex PCR, and TCRdb holds only the in-frame ones, with some missing. In the table there are about 23,000 clones, 69% of which are singletons. The sample comprised lung tumor tissue. The V call is TRBV7-9, the J call TRBJ1-2, with 8 bases that match TRBD1. The TCR originated in a human donor with non-small cell lung cancer. CDR3 loop: CASSYWGGTGNILHGYTF. The CDR3 bases are TGTGCCAGCAGTTACTGGGGGGGGACAGGAAACATTTTACATGGCTACACCTTC.